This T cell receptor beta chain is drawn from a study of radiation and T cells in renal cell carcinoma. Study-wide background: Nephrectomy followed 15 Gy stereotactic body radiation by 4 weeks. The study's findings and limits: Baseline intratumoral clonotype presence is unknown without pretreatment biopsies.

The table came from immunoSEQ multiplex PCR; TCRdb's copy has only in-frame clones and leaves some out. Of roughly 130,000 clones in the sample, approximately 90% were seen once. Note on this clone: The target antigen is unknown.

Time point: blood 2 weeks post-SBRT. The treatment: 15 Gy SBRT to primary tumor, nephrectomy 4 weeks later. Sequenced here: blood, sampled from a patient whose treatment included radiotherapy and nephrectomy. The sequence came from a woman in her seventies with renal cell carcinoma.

The CDR3 sequence is CASSSTGAGDEQFF. For the CDR3, the DNA is TGCGCCAGCAGCTCGACAGGGGCCGGGGATGAGCAGTTCTTC. J is TRBJ2-1 and V is TRBV5-1; 8 nucleotides agree with TRBD1. The CDR3 length is 14 residues. Germline V CDR1 and CDR2: SGHRS, YFSETQ. V lost 3 bases to trimming and J lost 8 bases; unmatched junction nucleotides: 7.